One sample yielded the 24 T cell receptor beta chains listed below, sequenced in a study of blood T cell repertoires in COVID-19. Using immunoSEQ multiplex PCR, the repertoire was profiled, and TCRdb retains in-frame clones only, with some absent. The sample contains approximately 180,000 clones, 70% to 90% of which appear only once. Sequencing was performed on peripheral blood. The receptors were gathered from a human donor with active or convalescent COVID-19. The donor label of this sample is uncertain.

V usage is TRBV5-1 and J usage is TRBJ2-7, with a tentative D call TRBD2 (6 bases). Germline V gene sequence: CDR1 SGHRS, CDR2 YFSETQ. The CDR3 has 16 residues. Trimming left V 0 bases short and J 4 bases short, with 17 bases between. CDR3 in DNA: TGCGCCAGCAGCTTGGCCGGGGGTGGGTCGGCTTACGAGCAGTACTTC. Translating gives CASSLAGGGSAYEQYF.

About this clone itself: At one boundary the junction diverges from the germline segment, which might be a read error. This chain uses TRBV7-7 with TRBJ2-1; 11 bases are shared with TRBD2. This CDR3 region has 15 residues. Germline loops: CDR1 SSHAT, CDR2 FNYEAQ (reference sequence). For the CDR3, the DNA is TGTGCTAGCAGCTCCGGGACTAGCGGTAACAATGAGCAGTTCTTC. Translation gives CASSSGTSGNNEQFF.

The chain recombines TRBV21-1 with TRBJ2-3; the table's D call, TRBD2, was not checked against the DNA. TRBV21-1 is shown as a pseudogene. The CDR3 consists of 18 residues. This chain's CDR3 is CASSKAPRGLASTDTQYF. The CDR3 nucleotides read TGTGCCAGCAGCAAAGCCCCCAGGGGACTAGCGAGCACAGATACGCAGTATTTT.

Concerning this clone: The identical CDR3 is also encoded by other nucleotide sequences in the sample. The gene calls are TRBV3-1 (or the pseudogene TRBV3-2) and TRBJ2-1; D perhaps matches TRBD2 (5 bases). This CDR3 region has 13 residues. Germline V gives CDR1 LGHDT, CDR2 YNNKEL (reference sequence). The V gene lost 3 bases and the J gene lost 8 bases, with 11 bases spanning the gap. The CDR3 sequence: CASSQASSDEQFF. In nucleotides, the CDR3 is TGTGCCAGCAGCCAGGCTAGCTCCGATGAGCAGTTCTTC.

Here the CDR3 DNA reads TGTGCCAGCAGTAAGCTGGGCGCAGACGTTGAAAAACTGTTTTTT. Translation: CASSKLGADVEKLFF. V usage is TRBV6-2 or TRBV6-3 and J usage is TRBJ1-4; D unresolved. The CDR3 covers 15 residues. Trimming pared 5 bases from V and 7 bases from J, leaving 17 bases between. Germline CDR1 is MNHEY and CDR2 is SVGEGT.

Here the CDR3 DNA reads TGCGCCAGCTTCAATAGCGGGCCACTCTACAATGAGCAGTTCTTC. It specifies CASFNSGPLYNEQFF. V gene TRBV5-1 combines with J gene TRBJ2-1; TRBD2 matches at 7 bases. The length of the CDR3 is 15 residues. Looked up from germline, CDR1 is SGHRS and CDR2 is YFSETQ. J lost 3 bases, V lost 7 bases, and 10 bases had no gene match. The full variable domain, in which reference TRBV5-1 and TRBJ2-1 provide the parts outside the CDR3, is KAGVTQTPRYLIKTRGQQVTLSCSPISGHRSVSWYQQTPGQGLQFLFEYFSETQRNKGNFPGRFSGRQFSNSRSEMNVSTLELGDSALYLCASFNSGPLYNEQFFGPGTRLTVL.

CDR3 DNA sequence: TGTGCCAGCAGTCAAACAGGGAGACGCCGAATGTCTTATGGCTACACCTTC. Translated: CASSQTGRRRMSYGYTF. The chain couples TRBV28 to TRBJ1-2; a possible D gene is TRBD1 (6 bases). Germline V gives CDR1 MDHEN, CDR2 SYDVKM. The CDR3 totals 17 residues. V gave up 5 bases and J gave up 5 bases, with 24 bases separating them.

This chain connects TRBV15 to TRBJ1-2; 8 bases map to TRBD1. V shed 1 base, J shed 3 bases, and the junction held 4 bases outside the gene matches. In germline, CDR1 is LNHNV, CDR2 YYDKDF (reference sequence). The CDR3 sequence is 15 residues long. CDR3 in amino acids: CATSRVPTGDYGYTF. In DNA form, the CDR3 reads TGTGCCACCAGCAGAGTCCCGACAGGGGACTATGGCTACACCTTC.

The rearrangement links TRBV7-9 to TRBJ1-2; TRBD1 agrees at 8 bases. The CDR3 sequence is 15 residues long. The germline gives CDR1 SEHNR, CDR2 FQNEAQ (reference sequence). J was trimmed by 0 bases and V by 4 bases; bases with no gene match: 4. The CDR3 loop reads CASSWGQDTNYGYTF. For the CDR3, the DNA is TGTGCCAGCAGCTGGGGACAGGATACTAACTATGGCTACACCTTC.

This chain joins TRBV9 and TRBJ2-3; D is possibly TRBD1 (5 bases). The V and J ends lost 0 bases and 4 bases respectively, with 6 bases between them. Germline-derived CDR1 and CDR2 are SGDLS and YYNGEE. This CDR3 has 13 residues. The CDR3 region is CASSVEQADTQYF. CDR3 sequence (DNA): TGTGCCAGCAGCGTAGAACAGGCAGATACGCAGTATTTT. Variable domain in full (rest from reference TRBV9 and TRBJ2-3): DSGVTQTPKHLITATGQRVTLRCSPRSGDLSVYWYQQSLDQGLQFLIQYYNGEERAKGNILERFSAQQFPDLHSELNLSSLELGDSALYFCASSVEQADTQYFGPGTRLTVL.

V and J are TRBV12-5 and TRBJ2-1; TRBD1 matches 12 bases. Germline lookup yields CDR1 LGHNT and CDR2 FRNRAP. This CDR3 has 16 amino acids. With 3 bases clipped from V and 10 bases from J, the junction kept 10 bases outside the gene matches. This CDR3 is CASGFPERDRGLEQFF. DNA of the CDR3: TGTGCTAGTGGTTTCCCTGAACGGGACAGGGGGCTGGAGCAGTTCTTC.

The chain recombines TRBV3-1 (or the pseudogene TRBV3-2) with TRBJ2-3; D is possibly TRBD2 (6 bases). The CDR3 runs to 16 residues. CDR1 is LGHDT, CDR2 YNNKEL, per germline (reference sequence). Trimming removed 3 bases from V and 2 bases from J, with 15 bases in between. The CDR3 spells CASSHPSAHSTDTQYF. The CDR3 DNA is TGTGCCAGCAGCCACCCTAGCGCCCATTCCACAGATACGCAGTATTTT.

The chain carries TRBV24-1 and TRBJ2-1; D is perhaps TRBD1 (6 bases). Germline V gene data show CDR1 as KGHDR and CDR2 as SFDVKD. The ends were cut back, 6 bases at V and 3 bases at J, with 8 bases in the middle. The CDR3 runs 13 residues. The CDR3: CATSQDSYNEQFF. The DNA for the CDR3 is TGTGCCACCAGTCAGGACAGCTACAATGAGCAGTTCTTC.

The chain couples TRBV5-1 to TRBJ1-1; 8 bases line up with TRBD1. The CDR3 spans 16 residues. J was trimmed by 1 base and V by 4 bases; bases with no gene match: 9. Germline CDR1 SGHRS, CDR2 YFSETQ. The CDR3 region is CASSQGAGVQNTEAFF. For the CDR3, the DNA is TGCGCCAGCAGCCAGGGGGCGGGGGTCCAGAACACTGAAGCTTTCTTT.

The CDR3 sequence: CASSVLLAGTPNEQFF. The CDR3 coding sequence is TGTGCCAGCAGCGTGTTGCTAGCGGGAACCCCCAATGAGCAGTTCTTC. The genes are TRBV3-1 (or the pseudogene TRBV3-2) and TRBJ2-1; 9 bases are a match to TRBD2. CDR3 size: 16 residues. Germline V lookup: CDR1 LGHDT, CDR2 YNNKEL (reference sequence). Losses at the gene ends were 5 bases for V and 6 bases for J; bases not matched to a gene: 11.

The genes are TRBV6-2 or TRBV6-3 and TRBJ2-4, with a possible D match to TRBD2 (6 bases). The CDR3 covers 15 residues. The V and J ends lost 4 bases and 3 bases respectively, with 13 bases between them. Germline-derived CDR1 and CDR2 are MNHEY and SVGEGT. The CDR3 here is CASSWDLFYKNIQYF. In nucleotides, the CDR3 is TGTGCCAGCAGTTGGGACTTGTTTTACAAAAACATTCAGTACTTC.

There are a few counts of this clone. The genes are TRBV5-4 and TRBJ1-6; D unresolved. Trimming left V 4 bases short and J 7 bases short, with 21 bases between. This CDR3 is built from 17 residues. In germline, CDR1 is SGHNT, CDR2 YYREEE (reference sequence). CDR3 sequence reads: CASSHVAFIGSNSPLHF. CDR3 bases: TGTGCCAGCAGCCACGTGGCGTTCATAGGGAGCAATTCACCCCTCCACTTT.

This chain joins TRBV7-9 and TRBJ1-1; TRBD1 might be the D (5 bases). CDR3 length: 14 amino acids. V was cut by 6 bases and J by 4 bases, with 15 bases left in between. Per the germline V gene, CDR1 is SEHNR and CDR2 is FQNEAQ (reference sequence). This chain's CDR3 is CASRPRVAFTEAFF. The CDR3 DNA is TGTGCCAGCAGGCCCAGGGTCGCTTTCACTGAAGCTTTCTTT.

The chain is built from TRBV28 and TRBJ2-1, with unresolved D. Germline V gives CDR1 MDHEN, CDR2 SYDVKM. V was clipped by 6 bases and J by 5 bases, with 11 bases between them. CDR3 length equals 13 residues. CDR3 DNA: TGTGCCAGCAGCCCTCGACTCAACAATGAGCAGTTCTTC. This gives the protein CASSPRLNNEQFF.

The genes are TRBV10-1 and TRBJ1-4; D gene uncertain. V gave up 0 bases and J gave up 8 bases, with 10 bases separating them. This CDR3 has 14 residues. In germline, CDR1 is WNHNN, CDR2 SYGVQD (reference sequence). The CDR3 sequence: CASSESGAGEKLFF. The CDR3, as DNA: TGCGCCAGCAGTGAGTCGGGTGCCGGGGAAAAACTGTTTTTT.

In DNA, the CDR3 is TGTGCCGGCGGTCGTCCCAATCAGCCCCAGCATTTT. Translating gives CAGGRPNQPQHF. J is TRBJ1-5 and V is TRBV30; D gene uncertain. The CDR3 runs to 12 residues. Looked up from germline, CDR1 is GTSNPN and CDR2 is SVGIG (reference sequence). V lost 8 bases to trimming and J lost 3 bases, with 11 bases between them. Variable domain in full (rest from reference TRBV30 and TRBJ1-5): SQTIHQWPATLVQPVGSPLSLECTVEGTSNPNLYWYRQAAGRGLQLLFYSVGIGQISSEVPQNLSASRPQDRQFILSSKKLLLSDSGFYLCAGGRPNQPQHFGDGTRLSIL.

The chain recombines TRBV28 with TRBJ2-1; 10 bases fit TRBD1. The CDR3 has 14 residues. J was trimmed by 7 bases and V by 5 bases; bases with no gene match: 5. Germline CDR1 reads MDHEN; CDR2 reads SYDVKM. Written as DNA, the CDR3 is TGTGCCAGCAGTGCCGGGACAGGGGTGAATGAGCAGTTCTTC. It translates to CASSAGTGVNEQFF.

This chain connects TRBV4-3 to TRBJ2-7, with a tentative D call TRBD2 (7 bases). The CDR3 loop spans 15 amino acids. Germline V gives CDR1 LGHNA, CDR2 YSLEER. V lost 3 bases and J lost 1, with 13 bases in between. The CDR3 nucleotides are TGCGCCAGCAGCCACTACAGGGAGGGTTCCTACGAGCAGTACTTC. Translating gives CASSHYREGSYEQYF.

The chain employs TRBV27 and TRBJ2-7; 9 bases are a match to TRBD2. Germline V gene sequence: CDR1 MNHEY, CDR2 SMNVEV (reference sequence). Trimming took 3 bases from V and 5 from J; bases not matched to a gene: 5. This CDR3 has 14 amino acids. The CDR3 protein is CASSFLAGSDEQYF. Here the CDR3 DNA reads TGTGCCAGCAGTTTCCTAGCGGGATCTGACGAGCAGTACTTC.